A selection of T cell receptor beta chains follows, all from one sample in a study of T-cell reconstitution after alpha-beta-depleted transplantation in children. Via MiXCR, TCRdb re-called the PCR reads, giving one row per CDR3 protein. The sample has 130,000 to 150,000 distinct CDR3 sequences; 8.8% are singletons. The starting material was PBMCs, mostly from graft donor cells, obtained 180 days after TCRalphabeta/CD19-depleted stem cell transplant. These receptors came from a female patient between 2 and 15 years old who had a stem cell transplant for congenital amegakaryocytic thrombocytopenia, so the T cells may come from the graft donor. Each CDR3 is given with its conserved first and last residue.

v_call	cdr3_length	j_call	cdr3_aa
TRBV20-1	13	TRBJ2-1	CSAGTPSYNEQFF
TRBV12-3/TRBV12-4	17	TRBJ1-3	CASSGRTGDYSGNTIYF
TRBV12-3/TRBV12-4	15	TRBJ2-3	CASSLEEKSTDTQYF
TRBV4-1	18	TRBJ2-4	CASSQGTSGDPAKNIQYF
TRBV27	12	TRBJ2-3	CASKRRGDTQYF
TRBV28	15	TRBJ1-5	CASSQTGGVDQPQHF
TRBV21-1	12	TRBJ2-3	CARTPGPDTQYF
TRBV5-1	15	TRBJ2-7	CASSLGGGRAYEQYF
TRBV7-9	16	TRBJ1-2	CASSLYPPADNYGYTF
TRBV7-9	13	TRBJ1-5	CASSLAHHQPQHF
TRBV20-1	16	TRBJ2-3	CSASYPGQVLTDTQYF
TRBV7-8	15	TRBJ1-2	CASSLEEGATYGYTF
TRBV29-1	14	TRBJ2-3	CSVVGASGTDTQYF
TRBV25-1	14	TRBJ1-5	CASSEVGEGQPQHF
TRBV5-1	16	TRBJ1-3	CASSRTPGQGGNTIYF
TRBV12-3/TRBV12-4	16	TRBJ2-2	CASSLQTSGRAGELFF
TRBV30	13	TRBJ1-6	CAWGTAFNSPLHF
TRBV4-1	14	TRBJ2-7	CASSQAPGAYEQYF
TRBV29-1	10	TRBJ1-2	CSVESYGYTF
TRBV20-1	16	TRBJ2-1	CSARKTGLADYNEQFF
TRBV6-5	15	TRBJ1-4	CASSNSHRRNEKLFF
TRBV12-3/TRBV12-4	13	TRBJ2-2	CASSLALTGELFF
TRBV20-1	17	TRBJ2-1	CSARDSRRISSYNEQFF
TRBV7-6	14	TRBJ2-3	CASSLAWSTNTQYF
TRBV12-3/TRBV12-4	15	TRBJ1-2	CASSSPGRGAYGYTF
TRBV7-6	13	TRBJ2-7	CASSQDRTYEQYF
TRBV28	15	TRBJ2-5	CASSGLGQRRETQYF
TRBV25-1	12	TRBJ2-1	CASGRGGREQFF
TRBV19	16	TRBJ2-2	CASSIGGGRDTGELFF
TRBV27	14	TRBJ2-7	CASSLGDPRDEQYF
TRBV5-4	14	TRBJ2-7	CASSSPSGQDPQYF
TRBV5-1	13	TRBJ2-7	CASSLHEGYEQYF
TRBV12-3/TRBV12-4	14	TRBJ2-1	CASSILAGVNEQFF
TRBV5-1	14	TRBJ2-2	CASSTAPNTGELFF
TRBV6-1	16	TRBJ2-1	CASSDYRLAGYNEQFF
TRBV7-9	14	TRBJ1-2	CASSLVPGGYGYTF
TRBV6-1	14	TRBJ2-2	CASRRLGNTGELFF
TRBV5-1	13	TRBJ2-7	CASSFTDSYEQYF
TRBV27	17	TRBJ2-3	CASTGYNQRAGTDTQYF
TRBV20-1	15	TRBJ2-5	CSARDLTEGLETQYF
TRBV19	13	TRBJ1-1	CASRPQGGVEAFF
TRBV5-5	13	TRBJ1-4	CASSAGDLEKLFF
TRBV25-1	13	TRBJ2-1	CASRLAGVNEQFF
TRBV10-3	14	TRBJ1-3	CAISNNLGRNTIYF
TRBV28	14	TRBJ1-2	CASSFKFDMRSYTF
TRBV12-3/TRBV12-4	18	TRBJ2-2	CARSTQYLRDPNTGELFF
TRBV12-3/TRBV12-4	14	TRBJ2-1	CASSLDRAGNEQFF
TRBV5-1	14	TRBJ2-2	CASRGQANTGELFF